This T cell receptor (beta chain) was captured in a study of T cell changes during pregnancy in multiple sclerosis. Clones were read by immunoSEQ multiplex PCR, and TCRdb kept only the in-frame ones, dropping some. The sample records some 110,000 clones, roughly 92% being singletons. The CDR3 runs 13 residues. The V gene's germline CDR1 is SNHLY and CDR2 FYNNEI. V lost 8 bases and J lost 2; bases outside the gene matches: 5. The chain carries TRBV2 and TRBJ1-2; 7 bases line up with TRBD1. The sample was peripheral blood, taken after pregnancy. The TCR sequence derives from a female donor with multiple sclerosis, enrolled in a pregnancy study. CDR3 bases: TGTGCCAGCGGCGTGACAGGGAACTATGGCTACACCTTC. This encodes CASGVTGNYGYTF.